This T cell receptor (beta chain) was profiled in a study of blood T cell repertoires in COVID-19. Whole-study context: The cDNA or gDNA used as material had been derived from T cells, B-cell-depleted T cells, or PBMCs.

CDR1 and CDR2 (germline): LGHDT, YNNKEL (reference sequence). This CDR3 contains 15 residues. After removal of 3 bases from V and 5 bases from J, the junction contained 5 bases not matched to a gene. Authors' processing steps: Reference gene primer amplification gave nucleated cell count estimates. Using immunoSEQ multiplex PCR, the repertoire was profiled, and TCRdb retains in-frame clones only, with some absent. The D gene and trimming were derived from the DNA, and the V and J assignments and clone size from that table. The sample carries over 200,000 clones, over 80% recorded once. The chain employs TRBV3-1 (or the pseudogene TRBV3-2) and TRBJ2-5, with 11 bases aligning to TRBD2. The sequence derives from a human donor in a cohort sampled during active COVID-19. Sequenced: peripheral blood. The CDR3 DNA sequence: TGTGCCAGCAGCCACATACTAGCGGGAGTCGAGACCCAGTACTTC. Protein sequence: CASSHILAGVETQYF.